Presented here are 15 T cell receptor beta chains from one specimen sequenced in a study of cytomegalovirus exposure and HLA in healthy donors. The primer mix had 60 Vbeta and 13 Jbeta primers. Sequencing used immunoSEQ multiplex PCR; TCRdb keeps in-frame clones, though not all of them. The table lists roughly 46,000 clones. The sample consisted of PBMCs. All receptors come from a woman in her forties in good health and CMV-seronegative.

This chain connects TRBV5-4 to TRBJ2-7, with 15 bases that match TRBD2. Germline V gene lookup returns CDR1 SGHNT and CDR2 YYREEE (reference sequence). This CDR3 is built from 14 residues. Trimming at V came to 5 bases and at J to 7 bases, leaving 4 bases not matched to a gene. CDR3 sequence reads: CASSRTSGRGEQYF. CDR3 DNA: TGTGCCAGCAGTCGGACTAGCGGGAGGGGTGAGCAGTACTTC.

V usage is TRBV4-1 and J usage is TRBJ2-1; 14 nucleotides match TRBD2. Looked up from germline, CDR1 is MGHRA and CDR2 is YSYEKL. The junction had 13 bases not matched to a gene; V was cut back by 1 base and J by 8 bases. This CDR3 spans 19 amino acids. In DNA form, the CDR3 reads TGCGCCAGCAGCCAAGGGGGACTAGCGGGAGTTCGGGTCGTCCATGAGCAGTTCTTC. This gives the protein CASSQGGLAGVRVVHEQFF.

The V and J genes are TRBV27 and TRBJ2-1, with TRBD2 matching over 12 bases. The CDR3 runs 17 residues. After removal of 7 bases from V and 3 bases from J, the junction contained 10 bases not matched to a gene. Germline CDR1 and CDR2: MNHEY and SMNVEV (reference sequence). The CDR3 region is CASTIGLAGTNYNEQFF. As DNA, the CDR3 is TGTGCCAGCACCATTGGACTAGCGGGAACGAACTACAATGAGCAGTTCTTC.

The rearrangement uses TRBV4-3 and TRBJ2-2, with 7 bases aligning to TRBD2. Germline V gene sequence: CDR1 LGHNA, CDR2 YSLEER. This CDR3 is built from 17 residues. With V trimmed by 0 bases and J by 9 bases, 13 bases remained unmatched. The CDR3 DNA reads TGCGCCAGCAGCCAAGATTTAGCACGGGAGGTGGCCCGGGAGCTGTTTTTT. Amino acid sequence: CASSQDLAREVARELFF.

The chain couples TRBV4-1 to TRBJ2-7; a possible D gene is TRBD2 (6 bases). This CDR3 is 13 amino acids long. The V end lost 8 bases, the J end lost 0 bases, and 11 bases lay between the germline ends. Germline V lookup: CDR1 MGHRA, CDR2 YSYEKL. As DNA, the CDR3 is TGCGCCAGCGCGCCGGGACTCTCCTACGAGCAGTACTTC. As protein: CASAPGLSYEQYF.

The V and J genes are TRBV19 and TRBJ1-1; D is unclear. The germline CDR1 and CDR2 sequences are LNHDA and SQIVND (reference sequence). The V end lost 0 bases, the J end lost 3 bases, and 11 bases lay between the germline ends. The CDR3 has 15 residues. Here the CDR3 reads CASSIDASHDTEAFF. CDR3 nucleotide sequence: TGTGCCAGTAGTATAGATGCGAGTCACGACACTGAAGCTTTCTTT.

Here the CDR3 DNA reads TGTGCCAGCAGCTCGACCTGGGGGGGCGGGAACACTGAAGCTTTCTTT. This sequence encodes CASSSTWGGGNTEAFF. The chain is built from TRBV7-9 and TRBJ1-1; TRBD1 might be the D (6 bases). The CDR3 spans 16 residues. Germline loops: CDR1 SEHNR, CDR2 FQNEAQ (reference sequence). Trimming took off 4 bases at V and 1 base at J, with 16 bases between the two ends.

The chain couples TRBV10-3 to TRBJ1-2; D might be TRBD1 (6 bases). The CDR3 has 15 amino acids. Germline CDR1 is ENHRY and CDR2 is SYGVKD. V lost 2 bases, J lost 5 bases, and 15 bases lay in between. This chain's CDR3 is CAISEVGTKRYGYTF. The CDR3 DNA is TGTGCCATCAGTGAGGTCGGGACAAAGAGATATGGCTACACCTTC.

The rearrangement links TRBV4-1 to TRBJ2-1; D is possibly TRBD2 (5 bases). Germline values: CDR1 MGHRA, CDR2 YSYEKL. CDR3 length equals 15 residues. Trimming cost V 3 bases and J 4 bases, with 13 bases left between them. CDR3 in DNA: TGCGCCAGCAGCCAGCCCAGACGGGGATACAATGAGCAGTTCTTC. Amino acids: CASSQPRRGYNEQFF.

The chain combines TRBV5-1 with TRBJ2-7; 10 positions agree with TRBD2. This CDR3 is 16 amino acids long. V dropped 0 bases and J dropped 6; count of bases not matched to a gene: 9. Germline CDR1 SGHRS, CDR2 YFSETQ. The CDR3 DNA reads TGCGCCAGCAGCTTGGAACTAGCGGGGACGAACGGCGAGCAGTACTTC. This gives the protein CASSLELAGTNGEQYF.

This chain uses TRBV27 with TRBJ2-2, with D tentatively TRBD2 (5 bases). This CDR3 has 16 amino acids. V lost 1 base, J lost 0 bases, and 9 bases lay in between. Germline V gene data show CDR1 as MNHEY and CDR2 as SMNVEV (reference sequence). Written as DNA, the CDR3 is TGTGCCAGCAGTTTATTGAGGACTTCGAACACCGGGGAGCTGTTTTTT. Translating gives CASSLLRTSNTGELFF.

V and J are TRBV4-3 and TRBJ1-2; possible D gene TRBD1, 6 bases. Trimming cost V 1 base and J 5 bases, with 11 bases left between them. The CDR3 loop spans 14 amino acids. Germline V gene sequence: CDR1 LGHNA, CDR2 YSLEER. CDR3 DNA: TGCGCCAGCAGCCAAGCCGTCACAGGGTATGGCTACACCTTC. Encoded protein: CASSQAVTGYGYTF.

The CDR3 loop is CASSRRLAGSAYEQYF. For the CDR3, the DNA is TGTGCCAGTAGTAGGCGACTAGCGGGTTCAGCCTACGAGCAGTACTTC. The gene calls are TRBV19 and TRBJ2-7; 10 nucleotides match TRBD2. The V segment lost 4 bases and the J segment 2 bases; nucleotides outside the gene matches: 8. In germline, CDR1 is LNHDA, CDR2 SQIVND (reference sequence). The CDR3 totals 16 residues. Based on the CDR3 plus reference TRBV19 and TRBJ2-7, the full variable domain is DGGITQSPKYLFRKEGQNVTLSCEQNLNHDAMYWYRQDPGQGLRLIYYSQIVNDFQKGDIAEGYSVSREKKESFPLTVTSAQKNPTAFYLCASSRRLAGSAYEQYFGPGTRLTVT.

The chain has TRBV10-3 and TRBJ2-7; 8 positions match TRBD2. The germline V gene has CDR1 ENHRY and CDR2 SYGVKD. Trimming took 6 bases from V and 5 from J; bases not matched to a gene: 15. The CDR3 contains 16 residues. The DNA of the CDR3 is TGTGCCATCAGAGGGGGGGAGGGACTAGTTGCCCACGAGCAGTACTTC. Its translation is CAIRGGEGLVAHEQYF.

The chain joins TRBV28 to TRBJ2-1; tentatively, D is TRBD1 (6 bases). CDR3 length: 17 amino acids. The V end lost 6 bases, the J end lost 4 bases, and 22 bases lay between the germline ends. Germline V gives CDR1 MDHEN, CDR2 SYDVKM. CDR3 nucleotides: TGTGCCAGCAGCAGTTTATTCCGGGCAGGGGCATACAATGAGCAGTTCTTC. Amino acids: CASSSLFRAGAYNEQFF.